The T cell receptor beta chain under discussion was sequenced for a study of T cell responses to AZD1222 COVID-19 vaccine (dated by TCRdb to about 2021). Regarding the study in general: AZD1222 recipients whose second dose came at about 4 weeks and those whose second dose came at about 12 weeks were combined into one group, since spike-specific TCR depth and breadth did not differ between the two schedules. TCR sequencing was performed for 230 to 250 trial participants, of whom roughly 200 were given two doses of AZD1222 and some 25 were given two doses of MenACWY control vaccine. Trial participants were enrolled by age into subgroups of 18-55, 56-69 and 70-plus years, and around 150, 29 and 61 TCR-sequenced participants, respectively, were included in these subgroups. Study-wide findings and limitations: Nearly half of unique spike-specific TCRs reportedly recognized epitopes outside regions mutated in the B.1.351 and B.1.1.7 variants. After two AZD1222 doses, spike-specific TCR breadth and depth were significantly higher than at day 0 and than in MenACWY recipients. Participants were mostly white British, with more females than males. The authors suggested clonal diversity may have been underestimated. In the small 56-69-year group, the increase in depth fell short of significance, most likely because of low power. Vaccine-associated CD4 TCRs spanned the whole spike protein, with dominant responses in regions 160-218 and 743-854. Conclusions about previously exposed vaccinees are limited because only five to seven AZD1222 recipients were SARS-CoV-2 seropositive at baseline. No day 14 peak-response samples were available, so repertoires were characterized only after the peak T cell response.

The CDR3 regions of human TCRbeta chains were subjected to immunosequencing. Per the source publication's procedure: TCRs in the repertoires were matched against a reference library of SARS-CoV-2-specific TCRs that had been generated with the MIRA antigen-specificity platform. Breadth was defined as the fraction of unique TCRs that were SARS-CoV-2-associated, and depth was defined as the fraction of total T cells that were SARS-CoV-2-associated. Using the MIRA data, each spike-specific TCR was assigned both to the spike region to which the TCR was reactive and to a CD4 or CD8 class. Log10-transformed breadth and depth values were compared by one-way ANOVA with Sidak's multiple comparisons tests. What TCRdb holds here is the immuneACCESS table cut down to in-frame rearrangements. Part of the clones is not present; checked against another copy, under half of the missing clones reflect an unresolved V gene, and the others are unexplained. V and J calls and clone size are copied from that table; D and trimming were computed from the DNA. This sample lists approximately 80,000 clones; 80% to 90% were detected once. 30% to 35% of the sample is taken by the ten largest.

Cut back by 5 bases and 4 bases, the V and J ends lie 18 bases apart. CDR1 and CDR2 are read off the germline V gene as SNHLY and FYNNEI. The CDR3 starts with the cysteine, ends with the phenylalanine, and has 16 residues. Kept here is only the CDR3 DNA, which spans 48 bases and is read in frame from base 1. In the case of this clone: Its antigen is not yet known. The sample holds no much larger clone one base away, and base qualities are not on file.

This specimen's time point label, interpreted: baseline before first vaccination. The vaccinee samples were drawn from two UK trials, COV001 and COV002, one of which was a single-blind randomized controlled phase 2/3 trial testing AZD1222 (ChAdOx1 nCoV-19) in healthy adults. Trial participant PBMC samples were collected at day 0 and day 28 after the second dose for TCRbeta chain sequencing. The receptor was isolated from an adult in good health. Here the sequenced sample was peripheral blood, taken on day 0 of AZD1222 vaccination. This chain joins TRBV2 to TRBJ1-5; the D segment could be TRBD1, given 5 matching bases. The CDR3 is CASSSPGTAINQPQHF. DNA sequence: TGTGCCAGCAGTTCCCCCGGGACGGCCATAAATCAGCCCCAGCATTTT.